The next 18 T cell receptor beta chains were all read from a single sample in a study of beta chain features in type 1 diabetes. Reverse transcription of all isolated RNA meant that expressed TCRB transcripts were sequenced. Using immunoSEQ multiplex PCR, the repertoire was profiled, and TCRdb retains in-frame clones only, with some absent. This repertoire shows about 900,000 clones, about a sixth found once; its top ten account for 0.02% to 0.025%. The sequenced material came from naive CD4+ T cells from blood. The receptors shown here come from a woman between 18 and 29 years old in good health.

This clone was seen a few times. The J gene is TRBJ1-1, the V gene TRBV7-9, with TRBD1 matching over 7 bases. The V gene end was trimmed by 5 bases and the J gene end by 3 bases; junction bases not matched to a gene: 12. Germline assignment: CDR1 SEHNR and CDR2 FQNEAQ (reference sequence). This CDR3 is 16 amino acids long. CDR3 sequence: CASSPRQGPGYTEAFF. The CDR3 coding sequence is TGTGCCAGCAGCCCTCGACAGGGACCGGGTTACACTGAAGCTTTCTTT.

V usage is TRBV7-3 and J usage is TRBJ2-7; possibly TRBD1 for D (6 bases). There are 17 residues in the CDR3. Germline CDR1 SGHTA, CDR2 FQGTGA. The V and J ends lost 2 bases and 6 bases respectively, with 23 bases between them. In DNA form, the CDR3 reads TGTGCCAGCAGCTTATTTGGACAGCCCCAGGCTTTCGGCGAGCAGTACTTC. Protein sequence: CASSLFGQPQAFGEQYF.

This clone was counted only a few times. The chain combines TRBV4-2 with TRBJ1-2; weak D call: TRBD1 (6 bases). Germline V gives CDR1 LGHNA, CDR2 YNFKEQ. The V and J ends lost 0 bases and 4 bases respectively, with 15 bases between them. The CDR3 contains 16 residues. CDR3 in amino acids: CASSQDLGQMIYGYTF. The CDR3 coding sequence is TGTGCCAGCAGCCAAGATTTGGGACAAATGATCTATGGCTACACCTTC.

For this clone: Other DNA sequences in the sample encode the same CDR3. The CDR3 coding sequence is TGTGCCAGCAGTGAAGACCTTTCCTACAATGAGCAGTTCTTC. It encodes CASSEDLSYNEQFF. The V gene is TRBV2, the J gene TRBJ2-1; D ambiguous. The germline V gene has CDR1 SNHLY and CDR2 FYNNEI. V was pared by 1 base and J by 1 base, with 5 bases between. The CDR3 covers 14 residues.

This sequence joins TRBV7-9 and TRBJ2-1; TRBD2 might be the D (6 bases). Between the trimmed V and J ends, which lost 3 bases and 6 bases, there was a span of 12 bases. The CDR3 sequence is 14 residues long. From germline, CDR1 is SEHNR and CDR2 FQNEAQ (reference sequence). In nucleotides, the CDR3 is TGTGCCAGCAGCTTTCCCGGGAGAATCAATGAGCAGTTCTTC. It is translated as CASSFPGRINEQFF.

V usage is TRBV6-6 and J usage is TRBJ2-4, with D perhaps TRBD1 (6 bases). Trimming stripped 5 bases from V and 8 bases from J, with 13 bases between. CDR3 length: 13 residues. Germline V lookup: CDR1 MNHNY, CDR2 SVGAGI (reference sequence). Written as DNA, the CDR3 is TGTGCCAGCAGTAAAGAGGGGGACCACATTCAGTACTTC. Its translation is CASSKEGDHIQYF.

The chain has TRBV7-9 and TRBJ2-1, with 15 bases that match TRBD2. This CDR3 has 18 residues. CDR1 SEHNR and CDR2 FQNEAQ come from the germline V gene (reference sequence). J gave up 4 bases and V 1 base, and 5 bases lay outside the gene matches. The CDR3 loop reads CASSLDGLAGGRYNEQFF. The CDR3 DNA follows: TGTGCCAGCAGCTTAGACGGACTAGCGGGAGGGAGGTACAATGAGCAGTTCTTC.

V and J are TRBV2 and TRBJ1-1; D is perhaps TRBD1 (6 bases). This CDR3 spans 15 amino acids. V was trimmed by 6 bases and J by 1 base, leaving 15 bases between them. Germline lookup yields CDR1 SNHLY and CDR2 FYNNEI. The CDR3 is CASRGLRTENTEAFF. CDR3 in DNA: TGTGCCAGCAGGGGGCTTCGGACAGAGAACACTGAAGCTTTCTTT.

Regarding this clone: Other DNA sequences in this specimen translate into the identical CDR3. This rearrangement joins TRBV10-3 to TRBJ2-3, with D tentatively TRBD2 (6 bases). Looked up from germline, CDR1 is ENHRY and CDR2 is SYGVKD. V lost 4 bases and J lost 0, with 8 bases in between. The CDR3 runs to 14 residues. CDR3 region: CAISGSGSTDTQYF. In DNA form, the CDR3 reads TGTGCCATCAGTGGAAGCGGGAGCACAGATACGCAGTATTTT.

In this sample, this clone turned up once. The chain carries TRBV2 and TRBJ1-1, with D unresolved. With 5 bases removed from V and 5 bases from J, the gap between germline ends came to 15 bases. Germline CDR1 reads SNHLY; CDR2 reads FYNNEI. This CDR3 spans 14 amino acids. The CDR3 here is CASSLWSGRTEAFF. CDR3 nucleotides: TGTGCCAGCAGTTTGTGGAGCGGGAGAACTGAAGCTTTCTTT.

The chain couples TRBV5-6 to TRBJ1-1, with a weak D call TRBD1 (5 bases). This CDR3 contains 13 residues. CDR1 and CDR2 (germline): SGHDT, YYEEEE. The V end lost 0 bases, the J end lost 4 bases, and 7 bases lay between the germline ends. The CDR3 DNA reads as TGTGCCAGCAGCTTGGGGGGCGCCACTGAAGCTTTCTTT. Encoded protein: CASSLGGATEAFF.

V is TRBV11-2 and J is TRBJ2-3; possible D gene TRBD1, 6 bases. V lost 5 bases and J lost 8, with 11 bases in between. This CDR3 contains 12 residues. Per the germline V gene, CDR1 is SGHAT and CDR2 is FQNNGV. CDR3 loop: CASSAQGGTQYF. CDR3 DNA: TGTGCCAGCAGCGCACAGGGTGGTACGCAGTATTTT.

V is TRBV2 and J is TRBJ2-1; the D gene is possibly TRBD1 (5 bases). CDR1 is SNHLY, CDR2 FYNNEI, per germline. Trimming cost V 5 bases and J 7 bases, with 15 bases left between them. The CDR3 runs to 14 residues. The CDR3 here is CASSPETERNEQFF. In DNA, the CDR3 is TGTGCCAGCAGTCCGGAGACAGAGAGGAATGAGCAGTTCTTC.

V and J are TRBV27 and TRBJ2-1, with TRBD2 matching over 9 bases. The germline V gene has CDR1 MNHEY and CDR2 SMNVEV (reference sequence). V lost 7 bases to trimming and J lost 6 bases; unmatched junction nucleotides: 4. CDR3 length: 13 residues. CDR3 bases: TGTGCCAGCAATAGCGGGAGCGGCAATGAGCAGTTCTTC. This encodes CASNSGSGNEQFF.

The chain employs TRBV6-4 and TRBJ2-7, with D possibly called TRBD1 or TRBD2 (7 bases each). The CDR3 totals 13 residues. Trimming took 8 bases from V and 5 from J, leaving 16 bases between them. Germline CDR1 MRHNA, CDR2 SNTAGT. The CDR3 DNA reads TGTGCCAGCTCCAGACAGGGAGGGGACGAGCAGTACTTC. This sequence encodes CASSRQGGDEQYF.

The chain employs TRBV7-3 and TRBJ2-3; D call uncertain. Per germline, CDR1 SGHTA and CDR2 FQGTGA. V was clipped by 1 base and J by 1 base, with 9 bases between them. CDR3 size: 15 residues. CDR3 loop: CASSLMGTGTDTQYF. The DNA of the CDR3 is TGTGCCAGCAGCTTAATGGGAACGGGCACAGATACGCAGTATTTT. The full variable domain, rest sourced from reference TRBV7-3 and TRBJ2-3, is GAGVSQTPSNKVTEKGKYVELRCDPISGHTALYWYRQSLGQGPEFLIYFQGTGAADDSGLPNDRFFAVRPEGSVSTLKIQRTERGDSAVYLCASSLMGTGTDTQYFGPGTRLTVL.

This rearrangement joins TRBV7-2 to TRBJ2-6; no reliable D call. The CDR3 spans 14 residues. The germline gives CDR1 SGHTA, CDR2 FQGNSA. Trimming stripped 3 bases from V and 0 bases from J, with 3 bases between. The CDR3 DNA sequence: TGTGCCAGCAGCTTGTACTCTGGGGCCAACGTCCTGACTTTC. This translates into CASSLYSGANVLTF.

The chain combines TRBV6-4 with TRBJ2-2; D is uncertain. Trimming left V 5 bases short and J 1 base short, with 5 bases between. The CDR3 is 13 amino acids. Germline-derived CDR1 and CDR2 are MRHNA and SNTAGT. In DNA form, the CDR3 reads TGTGCCAGCAGTCCTGGGAACACCGGGGAGCTGTTTTTT. This sequence encodes CASSPGNTGELFF.